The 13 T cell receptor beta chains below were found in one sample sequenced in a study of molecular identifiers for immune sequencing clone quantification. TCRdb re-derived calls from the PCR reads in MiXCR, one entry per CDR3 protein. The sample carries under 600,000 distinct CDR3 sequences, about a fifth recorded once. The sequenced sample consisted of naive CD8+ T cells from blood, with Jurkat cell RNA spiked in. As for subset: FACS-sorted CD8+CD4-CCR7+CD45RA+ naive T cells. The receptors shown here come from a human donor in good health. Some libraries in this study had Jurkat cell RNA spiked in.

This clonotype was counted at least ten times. The CDR3 sequence is CASSPGDTGELFF. CDR3 in DNA: TGTGCCAGCAGCCCAGGGGATACCGGGGAGCTGTTTTTT. The chain recombines TRBV7-9 with TRBJ2-2, with D possibly being TRBD1 (6 bases). The CDR3 sequence is 13 residues long. Germline V CDR1 and CDR2: SEHNR, FQNEAQ (reference sequence). Trimming cost V 5 bases and J 5 bases, with 9 bases left between them.

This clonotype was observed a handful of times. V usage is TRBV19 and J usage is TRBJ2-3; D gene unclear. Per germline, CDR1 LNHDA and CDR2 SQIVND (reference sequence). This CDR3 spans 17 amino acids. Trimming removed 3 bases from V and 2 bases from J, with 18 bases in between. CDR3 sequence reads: CASSMLLRTSNTDTQYF. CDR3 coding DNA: TGTGCCAGTAGTATGTTGCTGCGGACGAGCAACACAGATACGCAGTATTTT.

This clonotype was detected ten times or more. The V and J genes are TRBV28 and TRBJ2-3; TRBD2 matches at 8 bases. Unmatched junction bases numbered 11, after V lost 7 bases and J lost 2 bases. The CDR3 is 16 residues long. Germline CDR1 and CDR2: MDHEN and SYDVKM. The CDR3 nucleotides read TGTGCCAGCATTACGGGGGGCGGGAGGATCACAGATACGCAGTATTTT. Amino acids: CASITGGGRITDTQYF.

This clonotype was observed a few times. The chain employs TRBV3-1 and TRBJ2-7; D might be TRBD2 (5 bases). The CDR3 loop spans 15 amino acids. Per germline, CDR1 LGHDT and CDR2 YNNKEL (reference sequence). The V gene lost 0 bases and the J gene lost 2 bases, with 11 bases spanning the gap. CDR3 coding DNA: TGTGCCAGCAGCCAAGAATTGGGCGGGCCCTACGAGCAGTACTTC. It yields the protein CASSQELGGPYEQYF.

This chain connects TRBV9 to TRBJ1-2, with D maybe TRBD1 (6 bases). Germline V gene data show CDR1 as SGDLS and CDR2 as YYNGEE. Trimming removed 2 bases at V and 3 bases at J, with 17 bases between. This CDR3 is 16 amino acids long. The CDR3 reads CASSVGIAGADYGYTF. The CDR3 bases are TGTGCCAGCAGCGTTGGTATAGCAGGGGCCGACTATGGCTACACCTTC. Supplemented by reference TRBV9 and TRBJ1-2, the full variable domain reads DSGVTQTPKHLITATGQRVTLRCSPRSGDLSVYWYQQSLDQGLQFLIQYYNGEERAKGNILERFSAQQFPDLHSELNLSSLELGDSALYFCASSVGIAGADYGYTFGSGTRLTVV.

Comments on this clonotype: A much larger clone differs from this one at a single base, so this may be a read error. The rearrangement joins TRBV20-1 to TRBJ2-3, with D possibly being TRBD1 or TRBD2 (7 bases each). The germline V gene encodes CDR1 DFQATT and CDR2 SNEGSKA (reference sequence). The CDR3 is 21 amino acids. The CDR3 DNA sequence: TGCAGTGCTACGACCGCCAACCTCCAGGGGGGGACTGGCTCTAGCACAAATACGCAGTATTTT. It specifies CSATTANLQGGTGSSTNTQYF.

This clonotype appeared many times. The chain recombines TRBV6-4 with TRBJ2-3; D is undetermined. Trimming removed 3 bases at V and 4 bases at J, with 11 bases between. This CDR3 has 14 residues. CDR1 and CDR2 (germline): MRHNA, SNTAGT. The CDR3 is CASSEGEKADTQYF. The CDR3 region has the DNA TGTGCCAGCAGTGAAGGAGAGAAAGCAGATACGCAGTATTTT.

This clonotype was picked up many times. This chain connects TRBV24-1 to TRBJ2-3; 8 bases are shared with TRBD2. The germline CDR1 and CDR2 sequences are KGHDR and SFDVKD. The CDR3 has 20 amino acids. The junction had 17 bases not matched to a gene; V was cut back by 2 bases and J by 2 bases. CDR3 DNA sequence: TGTGCCACCAGTGATTCCCCGTTTAGTGGTAGCGGGACTACCACAGATACGCAGTATTTT. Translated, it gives CATSDSPFSGSGTTTDTQYF.

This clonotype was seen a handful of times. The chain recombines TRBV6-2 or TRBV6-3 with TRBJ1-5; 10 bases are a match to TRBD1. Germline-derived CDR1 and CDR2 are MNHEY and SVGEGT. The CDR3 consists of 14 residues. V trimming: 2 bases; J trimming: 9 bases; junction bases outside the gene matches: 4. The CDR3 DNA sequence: TGTGCCAGCAGTTACCCGGGACAGGGGCGGCCCCAGCATTTT. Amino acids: CASSYPGQGRPQHF.

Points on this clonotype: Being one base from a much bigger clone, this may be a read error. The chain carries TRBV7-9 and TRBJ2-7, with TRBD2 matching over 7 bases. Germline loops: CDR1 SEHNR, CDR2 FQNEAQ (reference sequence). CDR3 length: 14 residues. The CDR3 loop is CACSLAPSGYEQYF. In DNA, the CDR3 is TGTGCCTGCAGCTTAGCGCCTAGCGGCTACGAGCAGTACTTC.

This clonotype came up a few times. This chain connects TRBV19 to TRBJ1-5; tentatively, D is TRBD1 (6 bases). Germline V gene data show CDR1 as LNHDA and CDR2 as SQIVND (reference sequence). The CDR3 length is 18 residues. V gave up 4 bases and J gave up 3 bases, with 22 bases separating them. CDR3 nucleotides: TGTGCCAGTAGTACCTACAGGGAAATTAGCACTGTCAATCAGCCCCAGCATTTT. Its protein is CASSTYREISTVNQPQHF.

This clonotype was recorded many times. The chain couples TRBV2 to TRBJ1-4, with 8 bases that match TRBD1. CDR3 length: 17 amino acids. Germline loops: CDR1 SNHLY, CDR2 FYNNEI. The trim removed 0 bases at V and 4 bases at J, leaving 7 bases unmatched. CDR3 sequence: CASSEAGTGILNEKLFF. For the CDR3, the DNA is TGTGCCAGCAGTGAAGCCGGGACAGGAATACTTAATGAAAAACTGTTTTTT.

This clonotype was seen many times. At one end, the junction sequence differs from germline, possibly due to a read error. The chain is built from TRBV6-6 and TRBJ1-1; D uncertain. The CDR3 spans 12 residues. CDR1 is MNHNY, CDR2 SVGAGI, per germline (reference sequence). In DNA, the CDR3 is TGTGCCAGCAGTTACTCGAACCCTGAAGCTTTCTTT. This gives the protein CASSYSNPEAFF.